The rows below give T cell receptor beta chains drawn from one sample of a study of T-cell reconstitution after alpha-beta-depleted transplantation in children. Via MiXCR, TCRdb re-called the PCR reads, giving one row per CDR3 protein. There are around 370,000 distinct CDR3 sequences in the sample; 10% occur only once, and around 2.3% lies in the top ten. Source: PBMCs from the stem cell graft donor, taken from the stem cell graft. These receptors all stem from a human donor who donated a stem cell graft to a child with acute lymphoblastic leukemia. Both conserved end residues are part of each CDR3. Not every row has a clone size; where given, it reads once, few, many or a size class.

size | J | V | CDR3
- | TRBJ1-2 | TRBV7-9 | CASSEPQGDFDYGYTF
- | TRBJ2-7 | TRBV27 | CASSLRTRSYEQYF
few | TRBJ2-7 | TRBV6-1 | CASSTSGEPYEQYF
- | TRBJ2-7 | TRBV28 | CASRREGTYEQYF
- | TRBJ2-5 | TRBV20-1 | CSAIPQGGSVGTQYF
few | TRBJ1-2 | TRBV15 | CATSRDGRRAQGYTF
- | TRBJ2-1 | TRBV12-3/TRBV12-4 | CASSPTGRQFF
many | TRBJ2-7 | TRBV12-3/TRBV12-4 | CASSLRGASSYEQYF
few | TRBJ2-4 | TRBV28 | CASRGQGAGLNIQYF
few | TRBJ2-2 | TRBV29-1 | CSVPARAGELFF
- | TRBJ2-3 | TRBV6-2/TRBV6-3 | CASRIDRVGATDTQYF
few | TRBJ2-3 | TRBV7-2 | CASSLALRVRGASTDTQYF
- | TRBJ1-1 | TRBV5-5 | CASMGASPEAFF
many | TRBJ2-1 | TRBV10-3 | CAISESPDNEQFF
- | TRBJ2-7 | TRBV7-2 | CASSSSLAGGGYEQYF
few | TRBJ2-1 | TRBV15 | CATSRDPGPYNEQFF
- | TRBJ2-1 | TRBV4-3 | CASSRVTSGYNEQFF
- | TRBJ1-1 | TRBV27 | CASRPWTGVNTEAFF
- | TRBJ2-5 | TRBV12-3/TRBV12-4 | CASNPAGETQYF
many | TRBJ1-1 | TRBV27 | CASSHGNTEAFF
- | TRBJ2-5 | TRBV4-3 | CASSQAGLESETQYF
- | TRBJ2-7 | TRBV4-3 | CASSQYDGYEQYF
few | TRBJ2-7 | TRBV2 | CASSVERAYEQYF
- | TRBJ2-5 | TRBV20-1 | CSARATETLYHQETQYF
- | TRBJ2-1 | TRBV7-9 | CASSFSPGLAGYNEQFF
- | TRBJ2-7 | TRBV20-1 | CSARDVSGRGLPYEQYF
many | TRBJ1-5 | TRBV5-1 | CASSLEVDQPQHF
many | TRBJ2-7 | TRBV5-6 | CASNTTGHRTPSYEQYF
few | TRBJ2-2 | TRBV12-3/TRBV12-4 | CASSGLAGSRTGELFF
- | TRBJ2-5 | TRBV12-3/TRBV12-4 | CASSFTRGQETQYF
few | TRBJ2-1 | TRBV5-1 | CASSWPINSGNSNEQFF
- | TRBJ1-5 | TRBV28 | CASSLGFGLNQPQHF
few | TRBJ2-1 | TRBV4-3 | CASSQERTLAGLAVAGGANEQFF
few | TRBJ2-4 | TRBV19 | CASSLRQGGNIQYF
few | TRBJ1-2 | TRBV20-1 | CSAARTGVF
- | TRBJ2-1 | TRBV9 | CASSVGTGGFNEQFF
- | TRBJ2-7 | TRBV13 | CASSSQTNTYEQYF
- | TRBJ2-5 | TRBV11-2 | CASSLGAIYQETQYF
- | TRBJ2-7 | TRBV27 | CASSPSSGPRLYEQYF
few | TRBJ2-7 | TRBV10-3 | CAISEKGLAGSYEQYF
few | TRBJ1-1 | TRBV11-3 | CASSLRTGVMNTEAFF
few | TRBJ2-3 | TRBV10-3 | CAISERGLAGGGTQYF
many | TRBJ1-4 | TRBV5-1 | CASSTGTATEKLFF
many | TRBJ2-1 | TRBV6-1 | CASSEAPGSADEQFF
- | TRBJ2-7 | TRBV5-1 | CASSWGLFLYEQYF
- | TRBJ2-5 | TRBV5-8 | CASSLAGSVRETQYF
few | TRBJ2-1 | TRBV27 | CASSFNIGASFSPYNEQFF
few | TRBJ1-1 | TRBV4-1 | CASSQIVTGNTEAFF